A selection of T cell receptor beta chains follows, all from one sample in a study of cytomegalovirus exposure and HLA in healthy donors. Profiling relied on immunoSEQ multiplex PCR, and the TCRdb table lists in-frame clones only, not all of them. The data contain 150,000 to 200,000 clones, roughly 65% of them singletons. The sample consisted of PBMCs. Source of these receptors: a woman between 18 and 30 years old in good health and CMV-seropositive. The CDR3 runs from the conserved cysteine through the conserved F or W. The D gene is left open where the match is weak. A clone size is listed for some rows: how often the clone was seen (once, few, many), or a class if it is expanded.

d_gene | j_gene | v_gene | abundance | CDR3aa | CDR3nt
- | TRBJ1-1 | TRBV6-6 | - | CASSSGVDLSTEAFF | TGTGCCAGCAGTTCAGGGGTAGATTTGAGCACTGAAGCTTTCTTT
- | TRBJ2-2 | TRBV4-1 | few | CASSQDRGWYTGELFF | TGCGCCAGCAGCCAAGATAGAGGGTGGTACACCGGGGAGCTGTTTTTT
- | TRBJ2-5 | TRBV21-1 | few | CASLGPEGEFGETQYF | TGTGCCAGCTTAGGACCCGAGGGGGAATTTGGAGAGACCCAGTACTTC
TRBD1 | TRBJ1-2 | TRBV6-5 | few | CASSYQPGQGSGYAF | TGTGCCAGCAGTTACCAACCGGGACAGGGGTCTGGCTACGCCTTC
- | TRBJ2-5 | TRBV7-2 | - | CASSFGAEETQYF | TGTGCCAGCAGCTTTGGGGCGGAAGAGACCCAGTACTTC
TRBD1 | TRBJ2-7 | TRBV6-1 | - | CASNRQGYEQYF | TGTGCCAGCAACCGACAGGGATACGAGCAGTACTTC
TRBD2 | TRBJ2-7 | TRBV30 | - | CAWSVGWKTSDPHEQYF | TGTGCCTGGAGTGTAGGCTGGAAAACTAGCGACCCCCACGAGCAGTACTTC
- | TRBJ1-1 | TRBV5-1 | - | CASSLQGPTEAFF | TGCGCCAGCAGCCTACAGGGTCCCACTGAAGCTTTCTTT
- | TRBJ2-3 | TRBV5-5 | - | CASSSQHATTDTQYF | TGTGCCAGCAGCTCTCAACACGCGACTACAGATACGCAGTATTTT
- | TRBJ2-3 | TRBV30 | few | CAWSHTGTDTQYF | TGTGCCTGGAGTCACACAGGGACGGATACGCAGTATTTT
- | TRBJ2-1 | TRBV4-1 | - | CASSQAPLAPIYNEQFF | TGCGCCAGCAGCCAAGCCCCACTAGCTCCGATTTACAATGAGCAGTTCTTC
- | TRBJ1-6 | TRBV7-9 | few | CASSPIELGVGNSPLHF | TGTGCCAGCAGCCCGATAGAGCTCGGGGTGGGGAATTCACCCCTCCACTTT
- | TRBJ2-7 | TRBV6-1 | - | CASSDSSPYEQYF | TGTGCCAGCAGTGACTCCAGTCCCTACGAGCAGTACTTC
- | TRBJ2-1 | TRBV27 | - | CASSSGLHNEQFF | TGTGCCAGCAGTTCGGGACTCCACAATGAGCAGTTCTTC
TRBD2 | TRBJ2-7 | TRBV2 | - | CASSERGLLLQYEQYF | TGTGCCAGCAGTGAACGGGGACTACTCCTTCAGTACGAGCAGTACTTC
- | TRBJ1-5 | TRBV10-2 | - | CAAGQSGRSNQPQHF | TGCGCCGCGGGGCAGAGTGGCAGAAGCAATCAGCCCCAGCATTTT
- | TRBJ2-7 | TRBV5-8 | - | CASSLVRGDEQYF | TGTGCCAGCAGCTTGGTCCGGGGAGACGAGCAGTACTTC
TRBD1 | TRBJ2-5 | TRBV6-4 | - | CASSVLPGTAIETQYF | TGTGCCAGCAGTGTCCTACCAGGGACAGCAATAGAGACCCAGTACTTC
TRBD2 | TRBJ2-7 | TRBV5-8 | few | CASSWLAGAYEQYF | TGTGCCAGCAGCTGGCTAGCGGGGGCCTACGAGCAGTACTTC
- | TRBJ1-2 | TRBV5-1 | - | CASSLDSPNYGYTF | TGCGCCAGCAGCTTGGACAGCCCCAACTATGGCTACACCTTC
- | TRBJ2-1 | TRBV7-3 | - | CASSPPGPYNEQFF | TGTGCCAGCAGCCCCCCGGGTCCTTACAATGAGCAGTTCTTC
- | TRBJ1-5 | TRBV27 | - | CASSSGGDQPQHF | TGTGCCAGCAGTTCCGGCGGGGATCAGCCCCAGCATTTT
TRBD2 | TRBJ2-3 | TRBV2 | - | CASSTGLAGGADTQYF | TGTGCCAGCAGTACCGGACTAGCGGGAGGCGCAGATACGCAGTATTTT
- | TRBJ1-2 | TRBV18 | few | CASSPLGGVYGYTF | TGTGCCAGCTCACCGTTGGGAGGGGTCTATGGCTACACCTTC
- | TRBJ2-7 | TRBV30 | - | CAWSGLGAGSEQYF | TGTGCCTGGAGTGGTCTGGGGGCAGGGTCCGAGCAGTACTTC
- | TRBJ2-1 | TRBV5-4 | - | CASSLVGANEQFF | TGTGCCAGCAGCTTGGTTGGGGCAAATGAGCAGTTCTTC
TRBD1 | TRBJ1-2 | TRBV18 | - | CASSPGQGLNYGYTF | TGTGCCAGCTCACCCGGACAGGGGCTCAACTATGGCTACACCTTC
- | TRBJ1-1 | TRBV6-6 | few | CASSYSPGPTEAFF | TGTGCCAGCAGTTACTCCCCAGGGCCCACTGAAGCTTTCTTT
TRBD1 | TRBJ1-1 | TRBV11-2 | - | CASSLMGQQNTEAFF | TGTGCCAGCAGCCTAATGGGACAGCAGAACACTGAAGCTTTCTTT
- | TRBJ2-7 | TRBV18 | - | CASSPQTGRNTYEQYF | TGTGCCAGCTCACCACAGACCGGCAGGAATACGTACGAGCAGTACTTC
- | TRBJ1-6 | TRBV5-6 | - | CASRLGSSYNSPLHF | TGTGCCAGCAGATTGGGTAGCTCCTATAATTCACCCCTCCACTTT
TRBD1 | TRBJ2-2 | TRBV2 | - | CASSENWTGANTGELFF | TGTGCCAGCAGTGAAAATTGGACAGGCGCGAACACCGGGGAGCTGTTTTTT
- | TRBJ1-1 | TRBV7-2 | few | CASSLEEGRGTEAFF | TGTGCCAGCAGCTTAGAGGAGGGAAGGGGCACTGAAGCTTTCTTT